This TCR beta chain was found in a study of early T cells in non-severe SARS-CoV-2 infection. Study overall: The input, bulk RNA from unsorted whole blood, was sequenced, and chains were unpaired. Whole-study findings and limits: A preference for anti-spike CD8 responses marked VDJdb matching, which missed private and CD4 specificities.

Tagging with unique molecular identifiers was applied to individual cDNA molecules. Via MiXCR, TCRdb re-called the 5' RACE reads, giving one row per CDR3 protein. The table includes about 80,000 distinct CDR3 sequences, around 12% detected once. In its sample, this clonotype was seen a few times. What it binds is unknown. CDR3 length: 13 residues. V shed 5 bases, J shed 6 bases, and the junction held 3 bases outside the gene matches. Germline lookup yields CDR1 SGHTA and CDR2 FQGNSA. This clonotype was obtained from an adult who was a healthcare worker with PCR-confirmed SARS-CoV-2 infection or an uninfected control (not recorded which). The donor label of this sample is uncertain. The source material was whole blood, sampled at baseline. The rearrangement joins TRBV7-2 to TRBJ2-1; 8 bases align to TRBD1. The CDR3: CASSRTGINEQFF. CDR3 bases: TGTGCCAGCAGCCGGACAGGGATCAATGAGCAGTTCTTC.